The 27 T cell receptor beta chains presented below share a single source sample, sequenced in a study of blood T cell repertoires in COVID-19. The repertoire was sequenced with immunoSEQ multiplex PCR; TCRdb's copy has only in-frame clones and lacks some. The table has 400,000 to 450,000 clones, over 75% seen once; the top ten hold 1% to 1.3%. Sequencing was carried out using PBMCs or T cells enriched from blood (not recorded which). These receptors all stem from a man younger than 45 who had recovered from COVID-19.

As DNA, the CDR3 is TGTGCCAGCAGCCCGGGGGAGTTGAGCAATCAGCCCCAGCATTTT. Translation: CASSPGELSNQPQHF. This chain uses TRBV7-9 with TRBJ1-5, with TRBD1 as a possible D gene (5 bases). The germline V gene encodes CDR1 SEHNR and CDR2 FQNEAQ (reference sequence). This CDR3 comprises 15 residues. V dropped 5 bases and J dropped 1 base, with 12 bases sitting between them.

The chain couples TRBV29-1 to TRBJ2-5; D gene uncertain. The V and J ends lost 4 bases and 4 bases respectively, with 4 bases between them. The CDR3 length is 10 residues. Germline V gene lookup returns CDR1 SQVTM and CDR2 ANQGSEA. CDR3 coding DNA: TGCAGCGTTGCCGGAGAGACCCAGTACTTC. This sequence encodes CSVAGETQYF. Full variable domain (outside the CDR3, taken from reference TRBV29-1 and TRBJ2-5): SAVISQKPSRDICQRGTSLTIQCQVDSQVTMMFWYRQQPGQSLTLIATANQGSEATYESGFVIDKFPISRPNLTFSTLTVSNMSPEDSSIYLCSVAGETQYFGPGTRLLVL.

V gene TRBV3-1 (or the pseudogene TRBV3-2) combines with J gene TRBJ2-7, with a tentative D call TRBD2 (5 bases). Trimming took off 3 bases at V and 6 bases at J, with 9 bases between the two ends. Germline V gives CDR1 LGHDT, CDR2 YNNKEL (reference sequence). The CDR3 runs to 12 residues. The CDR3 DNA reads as TGTGCCAGCAGCCAGACTACTCGCGAGCAGTACTTC. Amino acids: CASSQTTREQYF.

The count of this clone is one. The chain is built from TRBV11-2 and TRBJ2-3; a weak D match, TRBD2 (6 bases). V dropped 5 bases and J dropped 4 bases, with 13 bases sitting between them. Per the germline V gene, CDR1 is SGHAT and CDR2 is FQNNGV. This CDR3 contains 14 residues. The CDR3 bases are TGTGCCAGCAGCACCCCGGGACTCCCAGATACGCAGTATTTT. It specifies CASSTPGLPDTQYF.

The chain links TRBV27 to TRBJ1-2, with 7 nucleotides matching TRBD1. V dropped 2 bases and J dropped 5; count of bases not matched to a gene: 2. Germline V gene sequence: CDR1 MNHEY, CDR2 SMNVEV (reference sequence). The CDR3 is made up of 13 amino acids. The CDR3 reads CASSLGDRYGYTF. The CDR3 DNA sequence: TGTGCCAGCAGTTTAGGGGACAGATATGGCTACACCTTC.

The CDR3 is CAGKPQETQYF. DNA of the CDR3: TGTGCCGGCAAGCCCCAAGAGACCCAGTACTTC. The chain links TRBV2 to TRBJ2-5; D is unresolved. The germline V and J ends were trimmed by 11 bases and 1 base, with 8 bases remaining between them. The CDR3 is 11 residues long. CDR1 and CDR2 from the germline V gene are SNHLY and FYNNEI.

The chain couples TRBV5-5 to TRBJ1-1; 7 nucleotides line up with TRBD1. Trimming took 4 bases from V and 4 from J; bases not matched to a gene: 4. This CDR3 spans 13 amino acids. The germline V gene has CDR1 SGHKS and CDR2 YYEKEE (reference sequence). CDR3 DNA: TGTGCCAGCAGCCCATCAGGGGGCACTGAAGCTTTCTTT. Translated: CASSPSGGTEAFF.

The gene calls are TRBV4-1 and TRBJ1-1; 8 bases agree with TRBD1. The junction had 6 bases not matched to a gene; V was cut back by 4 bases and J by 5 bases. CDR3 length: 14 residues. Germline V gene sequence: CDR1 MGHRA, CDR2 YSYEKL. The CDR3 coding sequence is TGCGCCAGCAGCCTCAGGGGGCTGGGTACTGAAGCTTTCTTT. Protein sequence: CASSLRGLGTEAFF.

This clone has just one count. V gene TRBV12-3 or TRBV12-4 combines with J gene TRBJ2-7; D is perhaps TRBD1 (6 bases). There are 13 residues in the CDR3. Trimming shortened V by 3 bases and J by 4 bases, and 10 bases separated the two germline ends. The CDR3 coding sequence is TGTGCCAGCAGTTTGGGCAGGGGTTACGAGCAGTACTTC. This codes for CASSLGRGYEQYF.

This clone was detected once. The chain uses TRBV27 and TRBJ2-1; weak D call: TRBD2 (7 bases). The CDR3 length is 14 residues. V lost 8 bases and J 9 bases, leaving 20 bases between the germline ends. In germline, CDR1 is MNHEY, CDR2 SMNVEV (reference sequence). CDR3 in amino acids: CASGKQGGIGEQFF. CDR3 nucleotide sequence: TGTGCCAGCGGGAAACAGGGAGGGATCGGTGAGCAGTTCTTC.

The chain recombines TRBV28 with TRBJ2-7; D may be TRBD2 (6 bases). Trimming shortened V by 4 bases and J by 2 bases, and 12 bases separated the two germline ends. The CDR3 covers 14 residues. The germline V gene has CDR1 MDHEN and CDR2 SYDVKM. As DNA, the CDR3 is TGTGCCAGCAGTTCAGGCGGAGGGGCCTACGAGCAGTACTTC. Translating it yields CASSSGGGAYEQYF. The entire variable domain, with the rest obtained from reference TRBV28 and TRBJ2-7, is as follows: DVKVTQSSRYLVKRTGEKVFLECVQDMDHENMFWYRQDPGLGLRLIYFSYDVKMKEKGDIPEGYSVSREKKERFSLILESASTNQTSMYLCASSSGGGAYEQYFGPGTRLTVT.

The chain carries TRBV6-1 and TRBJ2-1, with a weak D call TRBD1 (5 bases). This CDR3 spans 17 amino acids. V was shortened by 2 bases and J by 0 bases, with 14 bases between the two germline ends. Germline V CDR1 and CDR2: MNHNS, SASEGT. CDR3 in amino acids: CASSERTGYSSYNEQFF. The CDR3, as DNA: TGTGCCAGCAGTGAACGCACAGGATACAGCTCCTACAATGAGCAGTTCTTC.

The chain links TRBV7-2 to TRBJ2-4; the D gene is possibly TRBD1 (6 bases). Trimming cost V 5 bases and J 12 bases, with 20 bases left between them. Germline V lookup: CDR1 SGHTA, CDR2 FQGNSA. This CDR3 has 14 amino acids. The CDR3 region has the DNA TGTGCCAGCAGCGGTACCAGGGGTGCCACTTCTCAGTACTTC. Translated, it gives CASSGTRGATSQYF.

The CDR3 DNA sequence: TGCGCCAGCAGCCTCCTACAGGGGGCTGGAAACACCATATATTTT. Translated, it gives CASSLLQGAGNTIYF. The chain employs TRBV4-1 and TRBJ1-3; 8 bases align to TRBD1. This CDR3 has 15 amino acids. Germline loops: CDR1 MGHRA, CDR2 YSYEKL. The V and J ends lost 4 bases and 2 bases, in that order; junction bases with no gene match: 4.

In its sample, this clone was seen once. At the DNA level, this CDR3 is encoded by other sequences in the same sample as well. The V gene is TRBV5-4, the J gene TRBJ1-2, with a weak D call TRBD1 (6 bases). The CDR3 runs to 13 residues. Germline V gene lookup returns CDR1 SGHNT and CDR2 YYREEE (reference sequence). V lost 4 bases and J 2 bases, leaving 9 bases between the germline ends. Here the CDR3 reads CASSPDSNYGYTF. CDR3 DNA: TGTGCCAGCAGCCCGGACAGCAACTATGGCTACACCTTC.

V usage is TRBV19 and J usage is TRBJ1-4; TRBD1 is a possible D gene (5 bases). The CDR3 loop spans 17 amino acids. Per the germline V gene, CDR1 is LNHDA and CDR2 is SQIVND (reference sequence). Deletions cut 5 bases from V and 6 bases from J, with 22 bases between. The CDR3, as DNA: TGTGCCAGTAGTCCCTCCCTCCTACAGGTCGTCGATGAAAAACTGTTTTTT. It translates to CASSPSLLQVVDEKLFF. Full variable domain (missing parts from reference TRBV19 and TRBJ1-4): DGGITQSPKYLFRKEGQNVTLSCEQNLNHDAMYWYRQDPGQGLRLIYYSQIVNDFQKGDIAEGYSVSREKKESFPLTVTSAQKNPTAFYLCASSPSLLQVVDEKLFFGSGTQLSVL.

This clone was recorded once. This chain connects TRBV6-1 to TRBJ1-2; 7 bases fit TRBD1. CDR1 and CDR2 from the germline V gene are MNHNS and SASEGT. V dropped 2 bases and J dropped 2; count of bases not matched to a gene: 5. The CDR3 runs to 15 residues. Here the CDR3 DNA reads TGTGCCAGCAGTGAAAGTACAGGGGCCAACTATGGCTACACCTTC. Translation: CASSESTGANYGYTF.

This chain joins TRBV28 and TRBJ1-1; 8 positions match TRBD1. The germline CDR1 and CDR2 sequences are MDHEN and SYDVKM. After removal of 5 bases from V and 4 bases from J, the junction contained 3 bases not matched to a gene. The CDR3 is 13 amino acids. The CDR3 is CASSTRGLTEAFF. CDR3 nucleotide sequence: TGTGCCAGCAGTACCAGGGGGCTCACTGAAGCTTTCTTT.

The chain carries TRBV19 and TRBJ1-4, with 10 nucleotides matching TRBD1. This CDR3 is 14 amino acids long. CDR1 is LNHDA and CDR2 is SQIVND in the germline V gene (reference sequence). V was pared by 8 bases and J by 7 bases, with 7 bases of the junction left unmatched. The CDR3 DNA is TGTGCCAGTCGGGACAGGGGCGGGATTGAAAAACTGTTTTTT. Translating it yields CASRDRGGIEKLFF.

The CDR3 spells CASSLALSSGELFF. The CDR3 coding sequence is TGCGCCAGCAGCTTGGCCCTAAGTTCCGGGGAGCTGTTTTTT. The chain is built from TRBV5-1 and TRBJ2-2; D ambiguous. This CDR3 spans 14 amino acids. Germline assignment: CDR1 SGHRS and CDR2 YFSETQ. V lost 0 bases, J lost 6 bases, and 9 bases lay in between.

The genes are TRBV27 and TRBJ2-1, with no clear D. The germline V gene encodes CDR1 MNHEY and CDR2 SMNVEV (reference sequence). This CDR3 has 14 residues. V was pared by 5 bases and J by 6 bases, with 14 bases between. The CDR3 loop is CASSPSQFGNEQFF. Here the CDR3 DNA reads TGTGCCAGCAGTCCCTCACAGTTTGGCAATGAGCAGTTCTTC.

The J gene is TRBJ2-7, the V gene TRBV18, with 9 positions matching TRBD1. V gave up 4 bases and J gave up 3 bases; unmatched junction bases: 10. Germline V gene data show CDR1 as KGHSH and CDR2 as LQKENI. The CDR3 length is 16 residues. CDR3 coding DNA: TGTGCCAGCTCACTACCACCGGGACAGGGCCGCTACGAGCAGTACTTC. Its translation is CASSLPPGQGRYEQYF.

CDR3 sequence reads: CASSLLFAGSENTGELFF. The CDR3 nucleotides are TGTGCCAGCAGCTTATTATTCGCCGGGTCGGAGAACACCGGGGAGCTGTTTTTT. This sequence joins TRBV7-2 and TRBJ2-2; no definite D call. V gave up 2 bases and J gave up 1 base, with 17 bases separating them. The V gene's germline CDR1 is SGHTA and CDR2 FQGNSA. CDR3 length: 18 amino acids.

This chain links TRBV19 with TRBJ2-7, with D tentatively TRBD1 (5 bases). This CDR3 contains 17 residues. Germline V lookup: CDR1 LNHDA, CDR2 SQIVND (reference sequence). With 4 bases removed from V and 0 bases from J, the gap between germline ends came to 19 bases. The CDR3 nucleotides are TGTGCCAGTAGTAAGGGGATGACAGAGATGAGCTCCTACGAGCAGTACTTC. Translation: CASSKGMTEMSSYEQYF.

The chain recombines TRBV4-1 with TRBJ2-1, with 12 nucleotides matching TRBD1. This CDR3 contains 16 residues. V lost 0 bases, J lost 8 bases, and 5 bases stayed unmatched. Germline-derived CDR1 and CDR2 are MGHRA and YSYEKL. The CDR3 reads CASSQDPGTGGYEQFF. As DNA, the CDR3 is TGCGCCAGCAGCCAAGATCCCGGGACAGGGGGCTATGAGCAGTTCTTC.

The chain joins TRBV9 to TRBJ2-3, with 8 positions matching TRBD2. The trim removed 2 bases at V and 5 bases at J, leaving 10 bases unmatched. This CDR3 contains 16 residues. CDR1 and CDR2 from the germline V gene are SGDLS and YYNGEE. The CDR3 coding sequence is TGTGCCAGCAGCGTTTCCGGGGGGGCCGGTTTAGATACGCAGTATTTT. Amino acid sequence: CASSVSGGAGLDTQYF.

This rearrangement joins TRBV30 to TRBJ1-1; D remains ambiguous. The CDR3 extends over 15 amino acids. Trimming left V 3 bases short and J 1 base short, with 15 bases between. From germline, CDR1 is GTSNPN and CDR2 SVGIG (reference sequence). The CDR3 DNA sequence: TGTGCCTGGAGAATAAACCACTACGGGAACACTGAAGCTTTCTTT. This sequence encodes CAWRINHYGNTEAFF. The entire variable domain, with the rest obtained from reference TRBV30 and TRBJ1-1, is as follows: SQTIHQWPATLVQPVGSPLSLECTVEGTSNPNLYWYRQAAGRGLQLLFYSVGIGQISSEVPQNLSASRPQDRQFILSSKKLLLSDSGFYLCAWRINHYGNTEAFFGQGTRLTVV.